What follows describes a single T cell receptor beta chain. What it recognizes is unknown. CDR1 is MNHEY, CDR2 SMNVEV, per germline (reference sequence). This CDR3 has 17 amino acids. Trimming stripped 2 bases from V and 0 bases from J, with 14 bases between. The data were taken from a study of T cell responses to AZD1222 COVID-19 vaccine. TCRdb keeps only in-frame clones here, not all; method: immunoSEQ multiplex PCR. Among roughly 130,000 clones listed, roughly 91% were seen once. Study-wide findings and caveats: It was only after the peak T cell response that any repertoires were sampled.

The gene calls are TRBV27 and TRBJ1-5, with D unclear. The sequencing used peripheral blood, collected on day 0 of AZD1222 vaccination. This clonotype was obtained from an adult in good health. CDR3 nucleotide sequence: TGTGCCAGCAGTTTAACCGGCAGGAGTTATAGCAATCAGCCCCAGCATTTT. This sequence encodes CASSLTGRSYSNQPQHF.